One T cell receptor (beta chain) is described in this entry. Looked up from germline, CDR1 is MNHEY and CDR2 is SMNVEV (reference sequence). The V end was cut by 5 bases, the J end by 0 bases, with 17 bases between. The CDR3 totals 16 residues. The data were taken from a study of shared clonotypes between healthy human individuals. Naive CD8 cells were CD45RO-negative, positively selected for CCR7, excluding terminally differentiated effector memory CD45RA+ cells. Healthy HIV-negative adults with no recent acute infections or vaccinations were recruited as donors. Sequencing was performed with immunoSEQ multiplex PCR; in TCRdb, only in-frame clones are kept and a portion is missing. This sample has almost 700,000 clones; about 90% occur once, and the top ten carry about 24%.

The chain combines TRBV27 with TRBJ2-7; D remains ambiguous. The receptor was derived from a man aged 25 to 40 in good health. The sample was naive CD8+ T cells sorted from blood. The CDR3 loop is CASSKLTDDPSYEQYF. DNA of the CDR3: TGTGCCAGCAGTAAGCTTACAGATGACCCCTCCTACGAGCAGTACTTC.